A selection of T cell receptor beta chains follows, all from one sample in a study of metastatic and nonmetastatic thyroid tumors. With MiXCR, TCRdb called clones anew from the PCR reads. The sample includes around 30,000 clones, around 25% seen only once; the top ten take approximately 15%. The material sequenced was blood. These receptor sequences come from a female donor with papillary thyroid cancer or a benign thyroid nodule (not recorded which). Some clones in this sample may be carry-over from other donors' samples. The conserved cysteine and the conserved F or W are not part of the CDR3 here.

v_gene	j_gene	len	CDR3aa
TRBV6-1	TRBJ1-2	11	ASRLGTGIGYT
TRBV11-2	TRBJ2-2	13	ASSPTRRNTGELF
TRBV4-3	TRBJ1-2	14	ASSRDTGPLAYGYT
TRBV6-1	TRBJ2-7	11	ASSEGPPYEQY
TRBV30	TRBJ2-7	13	AWRGPGTGKHEQY
TRBV3-1	TRBJ1-2	12	ASSRGDGPWGYT
TRBV24-1	TRBJ2-1	12	ATAEDYHNNEQF
TRBV20-1	TRBJ2-7	11	SARGARRQEQY
TRBV2	TRBJ2-7	11	ASSSGQVYEQY
TRBV28	TRBJ1-6	14	ASSWGAGQGLSPLH
TRBV28	TRBJ1-1	12	ASEEGALNTEAF
TRBV29-1	TRBJ2-7	11	SVVRASSYEQY
TRBV28	TRBJ2-5	12	ASSPSWGTETQY
TRBV19	TRBJ1-5	12	ASSTGDANQPQH
TRBV2	TRBJ1-1	10	ASSFRAGEAF
TRBV7-2	TRBJ2-1	13	ASSLDRGSYNEQF
TRBV5-1	TRBJ2-3	14	ASTTSGRARTDTQY
TRBV7-3	TRBJ2-5	13	ASSLWAGGSETQY
TRBV6-2/TRBV6-3	TRBJ2-7	10	ASSYGLATQY
TRBV3-1	TRBJ2-7	14	ASSQEPLAGSYEQY
TRBV19	TRBJ1-1	12	AARNRGGNTEAF
TRBV5-1	TRBJ1-6	12	ASKGQGENSPLH
TRBV6-2/TRBV6-3	TRBJ2-2	14	ASIYLTSGCTGKLF
TRBV7-9	TRBJ1-1	13	ASSRSRSGYGEAF
TRBV11-2	TRBJ1-3	12	ATSKGLSGNTIY
TRBV24-1	TRBJ1-5	14	ATTETRGHSNQPQH
TRBV11-2	TRBJ1-6	13	ASSRQDRAYSPLH
TRBV19	TRBJ2-1	12	ASSSGLLFDEQF
TRBV7-3	TRBJ2-1	13	ASSSGQSAYNEQF
TRBV20-1	TRBJ2-1	17	SARDHPRVLAGSYNEQF
TRBV20-1	TRBJ1-2	11	SARNLDGRGYT
TRBV25-1	TRBJ2-7	11	ASSPLITYEQY
TRBV30	TRBJ1-2	10	AWSQPNYGYT
TRBV28	TRBJ1-2	14	ASSLTSNRVTYGYT
TRBV10-1	TRBJ2-3	12	ATTWDRGTDTQY
TRBV28	TRBJ1-1	10	ASSSWTPEAF
TRBV7-3	TRBJ1-2	12	ASSLTPGGGGYT
TRBV11-2	TRBJ1-1	14	ASSLGSGGRGTEAF
TRBV2	TRBJ2-7	15	ASSTGLAGVPSYEQY
TRBV24-1	TRBJ2-5	16	ATSDSTRGGAGKETQY
TRBV7-6	TRBJ2-7	14	ASSLGGGWGMGEQY